This T cell receptor beta chain was observed in a study of post-analysis software for immune sequencing data. General observations from the study: In patients, roughly five TRBV segments were more frequent than in controls, with TRBV5-6, TRBV5-1 and TRBV20-1 among them.

The CDR3 length is 15 residues. V was cut by 6 bases and J by 6 bases, with 20 bases left in between. This clonotype was picked up a small number of times. As yet, its antigen is unknown. Tagging with unique molecular identifiers was a feature of the TCR beta cDNA libraries. Each CDR3 protein is one row after TCRdb ran MiXCR on the PCR reads. The sample lists about 210,000 distinct CDR3 sequences, over 25% seen once, with about 3.4% in the top ten. Material for sequencing was blood. The TCR was taken from a girl younger than 18 with multiple sclerosis. V and J are TRBV12-3 or TRBV12-4 and TRBJ1-1; D is uncertain. The CDR3 DNA sequence: TGTGCCAGCAGCACAAACAGTGGGGTTGAGTCTGAAGCTTTCTTT. It translates to CASSTNSGVESEAFF.